The sequence of this TCR beta chain was determined in a study of T-cell reconstitution after alpha-beta-depleted transplantation in children. Overall study findings and caveats: Recipient T cells and thymic progenitors that survived gave rise to the high TCRbeta diversity observed at day 60 in some patients. Counts and diversity of T cells one year after transplant came mostly from newly produced T cells. Roughly two months post-transplant, alpha-beta T cells reportedly originated from several hundred graft clones that had expanded.

Unique molecular identifiers were incorporated when the TCRbeta library was constructed. TCRdb passed the PCR reads through MiXCR, listing each CDR3 protein once. The sample carries about 110,000 distinct CDR3 sequences, approximately 6.6% recorded once. Only a few counts were recorded for this clonotype. Its target is not known. The source was PBMCs, mostly from graft donor cells, collected 360 days after TCRalphabeta/CD19-depleted stem cell transplant. The origin of this receptor is a male patient aged 2 to 10 who had a stem cell transplant for acute lymphoblastic leukemia, so the T cells may come from the graft donor.

The CDR3 is CASSPLFGLRGETQYF. The DNA for the CDR3 is TGTGCCAGCAGCCCCCTTTTTGGGCTTAGAGGGGAGACCCAGTACTTC. This chain joins TRBV7-2 and TRBJ2-5; tentatively, D is TRBD2 (5 bases). CDR1 and CDR2 (germline): SGHTA, FQGNSA. Trimming shortened V by 5 bases and J by 5 bases, and 21 bases separated the two germline ends. The CDR3 loop spans 16 amino acids.